This T cell receptor beta chain was found in a study of T cell responses to AZD1222 COVID-19 vaccine. General study points: At study baseline, merely more than 5 AZD1222 recipients were seropositive.

This clone appeared a single time. Its antigen is unidentified. The V gene lost 6 bases and the J gene lost 0 bases, with 13 bases spanning the gap. The CDR3 covers 15 residues. CDR1 is SGHRS, CDR2 YFSETQ, per germline. Produced via immunoSEQ multiplex PCR; TCRdb's table is partial and in-frame only. The sample records 84,000 or so clones, 90% being singletons. The genes are TRBV5-1 and TRBJ1-3; no clear D gene. This specimen consisted of peripheral blood, obtained 28 days after the second AZD1222 dose. The source of this sequence is an adult who received the AZD1222 COVID-19 vaccine. The CDR3 loop reads CASNSGEFSGNTIYF. As DNA, the CDR3 is TGCGCCAGCAATTCCGGGGAATTCTCTGGAAACACCATATATTTT.